The entry below describes one T cell receptor beta chain. Original data processing: Estimates of nucleated cell counts were drawn from the amplification of reference gene primers. Libraries were prepared by immunoSEQ multiplex PCR; TCRdb keeps only in-frame clonotypes and omits some of them. V, J and clone size are taken as reported in that table, and D and trimming were inferred from the DNA itself. The sample gives 150,000 to 200,000 clones, around three quarters of which show up once; around 8.1% is in the top ten. Germline CDR1 SGHDT, CDR2 YYEEEE. V lost 1 base to trimming and J lost 4 bases, with 8 bases between them. This CDR3 spans 13 amino acids. These data come from a study of blood T cell repertoires in COVID-19. Study background: Researchers got acute and convalescent COVID-19 samples from the United States, Italy and Spain. The cDNA or gDNA used as material had been derived from T cells, B-cell-depleted T cells, or PBMCs.

The V and J genes are TRBV5-6 and TRBJ2-5; D gene unclear. This sequence originates from a man in his 60s with acute or convalescent COVID-19. Source material: peripheral blood. The CDR3 DNA reads TGTGCCAGCAGCTTGACTTCAGGAGAGACCCAGTACTTC. Translating it yields CASSLTSGETQYF.